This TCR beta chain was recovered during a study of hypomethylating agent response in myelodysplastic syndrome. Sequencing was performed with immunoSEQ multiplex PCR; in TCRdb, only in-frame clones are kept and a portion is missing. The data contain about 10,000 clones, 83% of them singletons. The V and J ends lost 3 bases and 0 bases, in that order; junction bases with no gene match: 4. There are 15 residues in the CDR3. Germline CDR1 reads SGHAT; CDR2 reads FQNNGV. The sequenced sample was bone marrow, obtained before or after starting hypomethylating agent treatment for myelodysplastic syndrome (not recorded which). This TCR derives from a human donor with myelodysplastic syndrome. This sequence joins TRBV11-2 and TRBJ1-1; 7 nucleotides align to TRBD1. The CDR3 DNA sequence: TGTGCCAGCAGCTTGTTTGGGACAGTGAACACTGAAGCTTTCTTT. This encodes CASSLFGTVNTEAFF.